This entry lists 25 T cell receptor beta chains sequenced from one sample in a study of PD-L1 blockade in urothelial cancer. Method: immunoSEQ multiplex PCR; TCRdb's copy keeps in-frame clones and lacks some. The sample records about 32,000 clones, 87% being singletons. Sequencing was performed on PBMCs, taken around atezolizumab (anti-PD-L1) treatment. The origin of the receptors is a man between 50 and 59 years old with urothelial cancer.

The genes are TRBV13 and TRBJ2-1; perhaps TRBD1 as D (7 bases). Germline V gene data show CDR1 as PRHDT and CDR2 as FYEKMQ (reference sequence). V lost 1 base to trimming and J lost 6 bases, with 19 bases between them. This CDR3 comprises 17 residues. The CDR3 DNA reads TGTGCCAGCAGCTTAGACTTAGGGCAGGGGGGCGGCAATGAGCAGTTCTTC. This encodes CASSLDLGQGGGNEQFF.

V gene TRBV11-2 combines with J gene TRBJ2-3; TRBD2 agrees at 8 bases. The germline gives CDR1 SGHAT, CDR2 FQNNGV. V dropped 7 bases and J dropped 0; count of bases not matched to a gene: 6. The CDR3 is made up of 15 amino acids. CDR3 sequence reads: CASTRGGGSTDTQYF. CDR3 bases: TGTGCCAGCACCCGAGGCGGGGGGAGCACAGATACGCAGTATTTT. The variable domain in full, completed from reference TRBV11-2 and TRBJ2-3, reads EAGVAQSPRYKIIEKRQSVAFWCNPISGHATLYWYQQILGQGPKLLIQFQNNGVVDDSQLPKDRFSAERLKGVDSTLKIQPAKLEDSAVYLCASTRGGGSTDTQYFGPGTRLTVL.

The rearrangement joins TRBV10-1 to TRBJ2-7; a weak D match, TRBD1 (6 bases). The germline gives CDR1 WNHNN, CDR2 SYGVQD (reference sequence). The CDR3 sequence is 15 residues long. V lost 2 bases and J 5 bases, leaving 16 bases between the germline ends. The CDR3 DNA reads TGCGCCAGCAGTGAGCCGAGAGTAACAGGGCACGAGCAGTACTTC. Its translation is CASSEPRVTGHEQYF.

The chain employs TRBV7-9 and TRBJ2-3, with 7 positions matching TRBD2. Germline V CDR1 and CDR2: SEHNR, FQNEAQ (reference sequence). Losses at the gene ends were 5 bases for V and 0 bases for J; bases not matched to a gene: 8. The CDR3 totals 16 residues. This chain's CDR3 is CASSLIAGVSTDTQYF. CDR3 in DNA: TGTGCCAGCAGCCTTATAGCGGGCGTTAGCACAGATACGCAGTATTTT. The full variable domain, with the rest looked up from reference TRBV7-9 and TRBJ2-3, is DTGVSQNPRHKITKRGQNVTFRCDPISEHNRLYWYRQTLGQGPEFLTYFQNEAQLEKSRLLSDRFSAERPKGSFSTLEIQRTEQGDSAMYLCASSLIAGVSTDTQYFGPGTRLTVL.

The chain couples TRBV13 to TRBJ2-3, with D perhaps matching TRBD2 (7 bases). The germline V gene has CDR1 PRHDT and CDR2 FYEKMQ (reference sequence). Trimming left V 6 bases short and J 8 bases short, with 27 bases between. The CDR3 contains 17 residues. The CDR3 bases are TGTGCCAGCAGAGGCCGGGGGGCCTTAGTCCAGAGAGGTACGCAGTATTTT. Protein: CASRGRGALVQRGTQYF. Full variable domain (remainder filled in from reference TRBV13 and TRBJ2-3): AAGVIQSPRHLIKEKRETATLKCYPIPRHDTVYWYQQGPGQDPQFLISFYEKMQSDKGSIPDRFSAQQFSDYHSELNMSSLELGDSALYFCASRGRGALVQRGTQYFGPGTRLTVL.

V is TRBV6-1 and J is TRBJ1-1; possible D gene TRBD1, 6 bases. The V end lost 5 bases, the J end lost 7 bases, and 17 bases lay between the germline ends. Germline lookup yields CDR1 MNHNS and CDR2 SASEGT. The CDR3 contains 14 residues. Here the CDR3 reads CASSLNGGSGEAFF. The CDR3 DNA sequence: TGTGCCAGCAGTTTAAATGGGGGCTCCGGTGAAGCTTTCTTT.

The chain links TRBV30 to TRBJ2-5; TRBD1 matches at 10 bases. Germline trimming cut 0 bases from V and 6 bases from J; bases unmatched to any gene: 10. CDR1 and CDR2 from the germline V gene are GTSNPN and SVGIG (reference sequence). The CDR3 sequence is 16 residues long. For the CDR3, the DNA is TGTGCCTGGAGTGTACTAGGGACAGGGGTTAGGAAGACCCAGTACTTC. Encoded protein: CAWSVLGTGVRKTQYF.

This chain joins TRBV6-1 and TRBJ1-2; the D gene is possibly TRBD1 (5 bases). Germline CDR1 and CDR2: MNHNS and SASEGT. V dropped 2 bases and J dropped 8 bases, with 12 bases sitting between them. The CDR3 has 13 amino acids. CDR3 amino acids: CASSERQGWGYTF. Here the CDR3 DNA reads TGTGCCAGCAGTGAACGGCAGGGATGGGGCTACACCTTC.

This clone was seen just once. This chain joins TRBV4-1 and TRBJ2-7; 7 positions match TRBD2. V gave up 4 bases and J gave up 0 bases; unmatched junction bases: 6. Germline CDR1 is MGHRA and CDR2 is YSYEKL. The CDR3 runs to 15 residues. Here the CDR3 reads CASSRRGESSYEQYF. The CDR3 nucleotides are TGCGCCAGCAGCCGCCGGGGGGAAAGCTCCTACGAGCAGTACTTC.

The chain employs TRBV7-8 and TRBJ1-1; D gene uncertain. The V end was cut by 3 bases, the J end by 3 bases, with 2 bases between. Germline V gives CDR1 SGHVS, CDR2 FQNEAQ. CDR3 size: 11 residues. The CDR3 here is CASSFDTEAFF. The CDR3, as DNA: TGTGCCAGCAGCTTCGACACTGAAGCTTTCTTT.

The rearrangement joins TRBV9 to TRBJ2-3; D is unresolved. The CDR3 totals 15 residues. Per the germline V gene, CDR1 is SGDLS and CDR2 is YYNGEE. V shed 0 bases and J shed 1 base, with 9 bases lying between them. The CDR3: CASSVDWPGTDTQYF. The CDR3 DNA follows: TGTGCCAGCAGCGTAGATTGGCCCGGCACAGATACGCAGTATTTT.

The rearrangement uses TRBV7-8 and TRBJ2-7; TRBD2 aligns across 11 bases. V trimming: 5 bases; J trimming: 4 bases; junction bases outside the gene matches: 7. Looked up from germline, CDR1 is SGHVS and CDR2 is FQNEAQ. This CDR3 is built from 15 residues. DNA for the CDR3: TGTGCCAGCAGCCCCGGGACTAGCGGTCGGTACGAGCAGTACTTC. Translated: CASSPGTSGRYEQYF.

The V gene is TRBV27, the J gene TRBJ1-1; a possible D gene is TRBD1 (5 bases). V lost 1 base to trimming and J lost 2 bases, with 11 bases between them. Germline lookup yields CDR1 MNHEY and CDR2 SMNVEV (reference sequence). This CDR3 has 15 residues. The CDR3 is CASSLLGVDNTEAFF. The CDR3 DNA sequence: TGTGCCAGCAGTTTATTAGGGGTGGATAACACTGAAGCTTTCTTT.

The chain uses TRBV7-2 and TRBJ2-7; 7 positions match TRBD2. The CDR3 consists of 16 residues. V gave up 2 bases and J gave up 0 bases; unmatched junction bases: 7. Germline-derived CDR1 and CDR2 are SGHTA and FQGNSA. Here the CDR3 DNA reads TGTGCCAGCAGCTTATCCGGCGGCGGGAGCTCCTACGAGCAGTACTTC. It translates to CASSLSGGGSSYEQYF.

Here the CDR3 DNA reads TGTGCCAGTAGTCAAAGGACAGGGGACTATGGCTACACCTTC. As protein: CASSQRTGDYGYTF. The rearrangement links TRBV19 to TRBJ1-2, with TRBD1 identical over 9 bases. The CDR3 spans 14 residues. Per the germline V gene, CDR1 is LNHDA and CDR2 is SQIVND (reference sequence). Unmatched junction bases numbered 4, after V lost 5 bases and J lost 3 bases.

V is TRBV5-5 and J is TRBJ2-3, with 7 bases matching TRBD2. Germline-derived CDR1 and CDR2 are SGHKS and YYEKEE (reference sequence). V was clipped by 0 bases and J by 0 bases; unmatched bases: 4. CDR3 length: 16 amino acids. The CDR3 DNA follows: TGTGCCAGCAGCTTGGGCGGGGGTTTTAGCACAGATACGCAGTATTTT. Amino acid sequence: CASSLGGGFSTDTQYF. Using reference TRBV5-5 and TRBJ2-3 for the parts outside the CDR3, the full variable domain is DAGVTQSPTHLIKTRGQQVTLRCSPISGHKSVSWYQQVLGQGPQFIFQYYEKEERGRGNFPDRFSARQFPNYSSELNVNALLLGDSALYLCASSLGGGFSTDTQYFGPGTRLTVL.

This rearrangement joins TRBV7-8 to TRBJ1-5; no reliable D call. Trimming cost V 1 base and J 9 bases, with 16 bases left between them. CDR1 is SGHVS, CDR2 FQNEAQ, per germline. The CDR3 is 15 residues long. Here the CDR3 reads CASSLVGADAGPQHF. For the CDR3, the DNA is TGTGCCAGCAGCTTAGTAGGTGCCGACGCGGGGCCCCAGCATTTT.

The chain links TRBV9 to TRBJ2-3; 7 bases are a match to TRBD1. Germline V gene lookup returns CDR1 SGDLS and CDR2 YYNGEE. J lost 0 bases, V lost 0 bases, and 1 base had no gene match. This CDR3 spans 15 amino acids. CDR3 loop: CASSVEDRSTDTQYF. The CDR3 DNA follows: TGTGCCAGCAGCGTAGAGGACAGGAGCACAGATACGCAGTATTTT.

The chain combines TRBV6-5 with TRBJ1-2; perhaps TRBD1 as D (6 bases). This CDR3 is built from 15 residues. Germline-derived CDR1 and CDR2 are MNHEY and SVGAGI. Trimming shortened V by 5 bases and J by 1 base, and 14 bases separated the two germline ends. The CDR3 is CASSRTGQLNYGYTF. The DNA for the CDR3 is TGTGCCAGCAGTAGGACCGGACAGCTTAACTATGGCTACACCTTC.

In this sample, this clone turned up once. This rearrangement joins TRBV5-4 to TRBJ2-7, with TRBD1 matching over 8 bases. The V and J ends lost 3 bases and 3 bases, in that order; junction bases with no gene match: 11. This CDR3 comprises 16 residues. Germline CDR1 and CDR2: SGHNT and YYREEE (reference sequence). CDR3 protein: CASSSPTTGDIYEQYF. The CDR3 DNA reads as TGTGCCAGCAGCTCGCCCACGACAGGGGATATCTACGAGCAGTACTTC.

The V call is TRBV7-9, the J call TRBJ2-2, with TRBD2 matching 12 bases. Germline V CDR1 and CDR2: SEHNR, FQNEAQ (reference sequence). V dropped 4 bases and J dropped 6; count of bases not matched to a gene: 9. The CDR3 covers 17 residues. The CDR3 region is CASSSTRLAGEAGELFF. The CDR3 nucleotides read TGTGCCAGCAGCTCCACAAGACTAGCGGGGGAGGCCGGGGAGCTGTTTTTT.

This clone was counted between two and nine times. The rearrangement links TRBV11-3 to TRBJ2-3; 10 bases align to TRBD1. Trimming removed 5 bases from V and 4 bases from J; junction bases left unmatched: 6. The CDR3 contains 15 residues. Germline V gives CDR1 SGHNT, CDR2 YENEEA. CDR3 sequence: CASSPAGTGADTQYF. Here the CDR3 DNA reads TGTGCCAGCAGCCCCGCGGGGACAGGGGCAGATACGCAGTATTTT.

The chain has TRBV5-5 and TRBJ2-3; TRBD2 might be the D (6 bases). The ends were cut back, 0 bases at V and 4 bases at J, with 6 bases in the middle. CDR1 SGHKS and CDR2 YYEKEE come from the germline V gene (reference sequence). The CDR3 loop spans 13 amino acids. CDR3 nucleotides: TGTGCCAGCAGCTTGGGGGGGGCAGATACGCAGTATTTT. This sequence encodes CASSLGGADTQYF.

The chain joins TRBV4-2 to TRBJ2-5, with 9 bases fitting TRBD2. CDR1 and CDR2 from the germline V gene are LGHNA and YNFKEQ. With V trimmed by 4 bases and J by 2 bases, 2 bases remained unmatched. This CDR3 is 14 amino acids long. Here the CDR3 reads CASSLAGVQETQYF. CDR3 in DNA: TGTGCCAGCAGCCTAGCGGGAGTACAAGAGACCCAGTACTTC.

The rearrangement uses TRBV11-2 and TRBJ2-7; D may be TRBD1 (6 bases). V shed 6 bases and J shed 3 bases, with 15 bases lying between them. CDR3 length: 14 residues. Germline lookup yields CDR1 SGHAT and CDR2 FQNNGV. The DNA for the CDR3 is TGTGCCAGCAGTCGGACAGACAGAAGCTACGAGCAGTACTTC. Translation: CASSRTDRSYEQYF.